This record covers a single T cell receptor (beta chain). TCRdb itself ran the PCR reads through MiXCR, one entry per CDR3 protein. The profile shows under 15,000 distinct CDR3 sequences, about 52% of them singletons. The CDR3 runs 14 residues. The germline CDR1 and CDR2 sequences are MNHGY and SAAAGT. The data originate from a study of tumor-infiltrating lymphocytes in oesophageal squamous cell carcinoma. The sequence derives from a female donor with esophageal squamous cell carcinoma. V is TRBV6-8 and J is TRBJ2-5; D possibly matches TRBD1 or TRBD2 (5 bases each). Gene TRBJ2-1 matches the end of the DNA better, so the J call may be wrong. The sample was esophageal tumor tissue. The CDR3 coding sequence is TGTGCCAGCAAACCAGTGGGGGAAAACAATGAGCAGTTCTTC. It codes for CASKPVGENNEQFF.